These 26 T cell receptor beta chains share one sample of origin, sequenced in a study of cytomegalovirus exposure and HLA in healthy donors. PCR employed 60 Vbeta and 13 Jbeta primers. The data were produced by immunoSEQ multiplex PCR, yet TCRdb's version contains in-frame clones alone and is incomplete. The table has around 200,000 clones, 75% to 80% seen once. Sequenced: PBMCs. These receptors were collected from a man younger than 30 in good health and CMV-seronegative.

Only one count was recorded for this clone. V is TRBV6-5 and J is TRBJ2-3; 9 nucleotides agree with TRBD2. CDR3 length: 16 residues. Germline CDR1 MNHEY, CDR2 SVGAGI. After removal of 3 bases from V and 5 bases from J, the junction contained 9 bases not matched to a gene. Here the CDR3 reads CASSYLAGGRGDTQYF. CDR3 nucleotide sequence: TGTGCCAGCAGTTATCTGGCGGGGGGGCGTGGAGATACGCAGTATTTT.

This rearrangement joins TRBV7-2 to TRBJ2-1, with D maybe TRBD1 (5 bases). Germline CDR1 reads SGHTA; CDR2 reads FQGNSA. Trimming shortened V by 5 bases and J by 11 bases, and 16 bases separated the two germline ends. The CDR3 extends over 13 amino acids. The CDR3 DNA sequence: TGTGCCAGCAGCCCCGCACAGGACGGAAAGCAGTTCTTC. Translation gives CASSPAQDGKQFF.

Regarding this clone: The junction departs from germline at one end; a sequencing error may be responsible. The V call is TRBV4-1, the J call TRBJ2-2; 13 bases match TRBD2. Germline CDR1 and CDR2: MGHRA and YSYEKL. This CDR3 has 18 amino acids. The CDR3 nucleotides are TGCGTCAGCAGCCAAGGGGGACTAGCGGGAATTGGCACCGGGGAGCTGTTTTTT. It specifies CVSSQGGLAGIGTGELFF.

The chain employs TRBV12-5 and TRBJ2-3, with a possible D match to TRBD2 (6 bases). The V gene lost 6 bases and the J gene lost 2 bases, with 12 bases spanning the gap. This CDR3 contains 14 residues. Germline CDR1 reads LGHNT; CDR2 reads FRNRAP. CDR3 in DNA: TGTGCTAGTGGACTAGCTTCCTACACAGATACGCAGTATTTT. Translating it yields CASGLASYTDTQYF.

This clone came up a few times. The gene calls are TRBV30 and TRBJ1-1, with no clear D. The germline V and J ends were trimmed by 2 bases and 6 bases, with 16 bases remaining between them. Germline V gene lookup returns CDR1 GTSNPN and CDR2 SVGIG (reference sequence). This CDR3 is built from 14 residues. CDR3 in amino acids: CAWSNSERGSEAFF. The DNA of the CDR3 is TGTGCCTGGAGTAACAGTGAAAGAGGGTCTGAAGCTTTCTTT.

J is TRBJ1-1 and V is TRBV4-3; D call uncertain. V was pared by 1 base and J by 1 base, with 10 bases between. Germline V CDR1 and CDR2: LGHNA, YSLEER. This CDR3 comprises 15 residues. Here the CDR3 reads CASSQGAFGNTEAFF. DNA of the CDR3: TGCGCCAGCAGCCAAGGGGCGTTCGGGAACACTGAAGCTTTCTTT.

The genes are TRBV14 and TRBJ1-5, with TRBD1 matching over 9 bases. V gave up 3 bases and J gave up 0 bases; unmatched junction bases: 3. The CDR3 has 16 amino acids. The germline CDR1 and CDR2 sequences are SGHDN and FVKESK. In DNA, the CDR3 is TGTGCCAGCAGCCACGGGACAGGGAATAGCAATCAGCCCCAGCATTTT. Protein product: CASSHGTGNSNQPQHF.

This clone was counted between two and nine times. The CDR3 coding sequence is TGCAGCGTGAGAGCAGGGGGTAGCAATCAGCCCCAGCATTTT. Translating it yields CSVRAGGSNQPQHF. The chain links TRBV29-1 to TRBJ1-5, with 7 bases matching TRBD1. This CDR3 is 14 amino acids long. The trim removed 6 bases at V and 0 bases at J, leaving 5 bases unmatched. From germline, CDR1 is SQVTM and CDR2 ANQGSEA. Complete variable domain (other parts from reference TRBV29-1 and TRBJ1-5): SAVISQKPSRDICQRGTSLTIQCQVDSQVTMMFWYRQQPGQSLTLIATANQGSEATYESGFVIDKFPISRPNLTFSTLTVSNMSPEDSSIYLCSVRAGGSNQPQHFGDGTRLSIL.

V gene TRBV7-8 combines with J gene TRBJ1-4, with 10 bases matching TRBD1. Per germline, CDR1 SGHVS and CDR2 FQNEAQ. This CDR3 is built from 14 residues. V dropped 5 bases and J dropped 7; count of bases not matched to a gene: 4. The CDR3 DNA reads as TGTGCCAGCAGCCGCCGGGACAGGGGTGAAAAACTGTTTTTT. Its protein product is CASSRRDRGEKLFF.

The V and J genes are TRBV28 and TRBJ1-5, with 8 bases that match TRBD1. Germline assignment: CDR1 MDHEN and CDR2 SYDVKM. Unmatched junction bases numbered 4, after V lost 10 bases and J lost 2 bases. The CDR3 is 13 residues long. CDR3 sequence: CATKTGGNQPQHF. CDR3 nucleotides: TGTGCCACAAAGACAGGGGGCAATCAGCCCCAGCATTTT.

The chain uses TRBV27 and TRBJ2-7; 10 bases fit TRBD1. With V trimmed by 2 bases and J by 3 bases, 7 bases remained unmatched. This CDR3 is built from 16 residues. CDR1 MNHEY and CDR2 SMNVEV come from the germline V gene (reference sequence). The CDR3 sequence: CASSLVGTGENYEQYF. CDR3 sequence (DNA): TGTGCCAGCAGTTTAGTGGGGACAGGGGAGAACTACGAGCAGTACTTC.

This clone is medium-sized within its sample. The chain recombines TRBV28 with TRBJ2-3; a weak D match, TRBD1 (6 bases). This CDR3 is 14 amino acids long. Trimming removed 6 bases from V and 5 bases from J, with 15 bases in between. Germline assignment: CDR1 MDHEN and CDR2 SYDVKM. CDR3 in DNA: TGTGCCAGCAGCATAACAGGGTCCCAAGATACGCAGTATTTT. As protein: CASSITGSQDTQYF.

There are a few counts of this clone. This chain joins TRBV7-6 and TRBJ1-1; D uncertain. The CDR3 consists of 13 residues. CDR1 is SGHVS and CDR2 is FNYEAQ in the germline V gene. Trimming removed 8 bases from V and 4 bases from J, with 14 bases in between. The CDR3 spells CASGGGRATEAFF. CDR3 sequence (DNA): TGTGCCAGCGGCGGCGGGAGGGCCACTGAAGCTTTCTTT.

A remark on this clone: Other nucleotide sequences from this sample produce the same CDR3. The chain recombines TRBV28 with TRBJ2-3; no definite D call. The CDR3 is made up of 12 amino acids. V was trimmed by 5 bases and J by 3 bases, leaving 6 bases between them. Germline assignment: CDR1 MDHEN and CDR2 SYDVKM. CDR3 loop: CASSPYTDTQYF. The DNA for the CDR3 is TGTGCCAGCAGTCCCTATACAGATACGCAGTATTTT.

This clone turned up a few times. This sequence joins TRBV6-1 and TRBJ1-1; TRBD1 agrees at 8 bases. This CDR3 region has 15 residues. CDR1 is MNHNS and CDR2 is SASEGT in the germline V gene. V gave up 7 bases and J gave up 1 base; unmatched junction bases: 8. The CDR3 DNA reads as TGTGCCAGCATATGGGGGACAGGCCCGAACACTGAAGCTTTCTTT. Translated: CASIWGTGPNTEAFF.

V usage is TRBV19 and J usage is TRBJ1-2; 12 bases map to TRBD1. The germline V gene encodes CDR1 LNHDA and CDR2 SQIVND (reference sequence). The CDR3 spans 18 residues. Unmatched junction bases numbered 12, after V lost 1 base and J lost 6 bases. CDR3 bases: TGTGCCAGTAGTATAGGCCTTATGCCGGGACAGGGGGCGAATGGCTACACCTTC. This codes for CASSIGLMPGQGANGYTF.

The rearrangement joins TRBV5-1 to TRBJ2-1; 11 bases agree with TRBD1. V trimming: 0 bases; J trimming: 13 bases; junction bases outside the gene matches: 9. CDR3 length: 15 residues. Germline assignment: CDR1 SGHRS and CDR2 YFSETQ. For the CDR3, the DNA is TGCGCCAGCAGCTTGGGACGCGGACAGGGGGCAGGACAGTTCTTC. Residues: CASSLGRGQGAGQFF.

This clone was counted only a few times. The CDR3 sequence is CASSVGWGRSEAFF. The CDR3, as DNA: TGTGCCAGCAGCGTAGGTTGGGGCAGATCGGAAGCTTTCTTT. The genes are TRBV9 and TRBJ1-1; D might be TRBD1 (5 bases). CDR1 is SGDLS and CDR2 is YYNGEE in the germline V gene. V was cut by 0 bases and J by 8 bases, with 14 bases left in between. The CDR3 sequence is 14 residues long.

The rearrangement joins TRBV6-5 to TRBJ2-1, with a tentative D call TRBD1 (6 bases). Germline V CDR1 and CDR2: MNHEY, SVGAGI. This CDR3 is built from 15 residues. The germline V and J ends were trimmed by 2 bases and 2 bases, with 10 bases remaining between them. CDR3 residues: CASSYGGGPYNEQFF. CDR3 sequence (DNA): TGTGCCAGCAGTTACGGGGGCGGCCCCTACAATGAGCAGTTCTTC.

The chain recombines TRBV11-2 with TRBJ1-2, with a possible D match to TRBD1 (5 bases). Germline V CDR1 and CDR2: SGHAT, FQNNGV. This CDR3 has 15 residues. Between the trimmed V and J ends, which lost 7 bases and 2 bases, there was a span of 17 bases. In nucleotides, the CDR3 is TGTGCCAGCACCCAAACCGACAGTTCCAACTATGGCTACACCTTC. Translating gives CASTQTDSSNYGYTF.

The V gene is TRBV7-8, the J gene TRBJ1-5; possibly TRBD1 for D (6 bases). The ends were cut back, 6 bases at V and 6 bases at J, with 18 bases in the middle. The CDR3 loop spans 15 amino acids. Germline V gene sequence: CDR1 SGHVS, CDR2 FQNEAQ. For the CDR3, the DNA is TGTGCCAGCAGTCGTTACCAGGGGCCGGCTCAGCCCCAGCATTTT. As protein: CASSRYQGPAQPQHF.

V is TRBV7-9 and J is TRBJ1-1, with TRBD1 matching 11 bases. The V gene end was trimmed by 4 bases and the J gene end by 5 bases; junction bases not matched to a gene: 9. Germline-derived CDR1 and CDR2 are SEHNR and FQNEAQ (reference sequence). The CDR3 has 16 residues. The CDR3 spells CASSWRQGQGETEAFF. The CDR3 region has the DNA TGTGCCAGCAGCTGGAGACAGGGACAGGGGGAAACTGAAGCTTTCTTT.

The rearrangement joins TRBV2 to TRBJ1-4; 7 bases align to TRBD1. This CDR3 contains 15 residues. Germline CDR1 SNHLY, CDR2 FYNNEI. The V and J ends lost 8 bases and 4 bases, in that order; junction bases with no gene match: 10. CDR3 sequence: CASALFGTVNEKLFF. The CDR3 DNA is TGTGCCAGCGCGCTGTTCGGGACAGTTAATGAAAAACTGTTTTTT.

A remark on this clone: One junction end does not reproduce the germline sequence, and a read error may be involved. The rearrangement uses TRBV7-9 and TRBJ1-5, with 10 bases that match TRBD1. The CDR3 totals 17 residues. Germline CDR1 is SEHNR and CDR2 is FQNEAQ (reference sequence). In DNA, the CDR3 is TGTTCCAGCAGCTTTACTACCGGGACAGGGGGCAATCAGCCCCAGCATTTT. Protein sequence: CSSSFTTGTGGNQPQHF.

This chain uses TRBV30 with TRBJ1-1; D is uncertain. V lost 5 bases and J 1 base, leaving 17 bases between the germline ends. Germline CDR1 reads GTSNPN; CDR2 reads SVGIG (reference sequence). The CDR3 has 15 amino acids. The CDR3 reads CAWVHNPAGNTEAFF. In DNA, the CDR3 is TGTGCCTGGGTCCATAACCCCGCCGGGAACACTGAAGCTTTCTTT.

V usage is TRBV18 and J usage is TRBJ1-2, with TRBD1 matching over 10 bases. Looked up from germline, CDR1 is KGHSH and CDR2 is LQKENI. V gave up 5 bases and J gave up 6 bases; unmatched junction bases: 3. CDR3 length: 13 residues. The CDR3: CASSRTGGDGYTF. CDR3 nucleotide sequence: TGTGCCAGCTCAAGGACAGGGGGGGATGGCTACACCTTC.